This T cell receptor (beta chain) was recorded in a study of T-cell reconstitution after alpha-beta-depleted transplantation in children. The length of the CDR3 is 15 residues. V dropped 7 bases and J dropped 3 bases, with 22 bases sitting between them. Germline V gene sequence: CDR1 SQVTM, CDR2 ANQGSEA. This clonotype came up many times. Preparation of the TCRbeta library involved a method that used unique molecular identifiers. TCRdb ran MiXCR on the PCR reads and lists one entry per CDR3 protein. The sample yields about 610,000 distinct CDR3 sequences, over 9.5% seen once. Source: PBMCs from the stem cell graft donor, taken from the stem cell graft. The chain links TRBV29-1 to TRBJ2-7; D is uncertain. The source of this sequence is a human donor who donated a stem cell graft to a child with acute myeloid leukemia. The CDR3 spells CSASVPRTGNYEQYF. Here the CDR3 DNA reads TGCAGCGCCAGTGTGCCCCGGACCGGTAACTACGAGCAGTACTTC.